Listed below are T cell receptor beta chains from one sample, sequenced in a study of regulatory T cells in long-lasting Graves disease. Each CDR3 protein gets one entry after TCRdb re-called the multiplex PCR reads with MiXCR. The table records about 560,000 distinct CDR3 sequences, 15% to 20% of them present only once. These data were likewise used in another study, on T cells in Graves' hyperthyroidism and ophthalmopathy.

Specimen: peripheral blood mononuclear cells (PBMCs), collected at new diagnosis, from a patient treated with antithyroid drugs. These receptor sequences come from a man between 18 and 35 years old with Graves disease. The CDR3 runs from the conserved cysteine through the conserved F or W. The D gene is left open where the match is weak. The size entry is marked missing in some rows and otherwise reads once, few, many or a size class.

TRBJ1-1,TRBV27,many,NA,CASSRLQVGGFAGAEAFF,TGTGCCAGCAGTAGGCTTCAGGTGGGGGGTTTTGCTGGTGCTGAAGCTTTCTTT
TRBJ1-6,TRBV15,few,TRBD1,CATSSRTGGSSPLHF,TGTGCCACCAGTTCCCGAACAGGGGGCTCTTCACCCCTCCACTTT
TRBJ2-7,TRBV27,NA,NA,CASSYGGSEQYF,TGTGCCAGCAGTTATGGGGGAAGTGAGCAGTACTTC
TRBJ2-1,TRBV29-1,few,TRBD2,CSVESGRGNEQFF,TGCAGCGTTGAGAGCGGGAGGGGCAATGAGCAGTTCTTC
TRBJ1-1,TRBV28,NA,TRBD1,CASSTGTGTEAFF,TGTGCCAGCAGTACCGGGACAGGGACTGAAGCTTTCTTT
TRBJ2-1,TRBV9,NA,TRBD2,CASSVMARTSGSSYNERFF,TGTGCCAGCAGCGTAATGGCCCGGACTAGCGGGAGTAGTTACAATGAGCGGTTCTTC
TRBJ1-2,TRBV28,many,TRBD1,CASRTGDHGYTF,TGTGCCAGCAGGACAGGGGACCATGGCTACACCTTC
TRBJ2-1,TRBV27,many,TRBD2,CASSSRLAAAYNEQFF,TGTGCCAGCAGTTCTCGACTAGCGGCCGCCTACAATGAGCAGTTCTTC
TRBJ1-2,TRBV2,NA,NA,CTSSDGRGWSGYTF,TGTACCAGCAGTGACGGTAGGGGATGGAGTGGCTACACCTTC
TRBJ2-2,TRBV3-1,NA,TRBD2,CASSQDLAGGFGELFF,TGTGCCAGCAGCCAAGATCTAGCGGGAGGTTTCGGGGAGCTGTTTTTT
TRBJ2-7,TRBV28,many,NA,CASSLGRSEQYF,TGTGCCAGCAGCTTAGGGAGGAGCGAGCAGTACTTC
TRBJ2-1,TRBV9,few,TRBD2,CASSVEGGRGGEQFF,TGTGCCAGCAGCGTAGAGGGCGGGAGGGGCGGTGAGCAGTTCTTC
TRBJ2-3,TRBV7-9,many,NA,CASSPGYRTDTQYF,TGTGCCAGCAGCCCCGGCTATAGGACAGATACGCAGTATTTT
TRBJ2-5,TRBV7-9,NA,TRBD2,CASSLGPGGGETQYF,TGTGCCAGCAGCTTAGGTCCGGGGGGAGGAGAGACCCAGTACTTC
TRBJ2-7,TRBV13,NA,NA,CASSLGEGFAQYF,TGTGCCAGCAGCTTAGGTGAAGGTTTCGCGCAGTACTTC
TRBJ2-7,TRBV9,NA,NA,CASSGREEEQYF,TGTGCCAGCAGCGGCCGGGAAGAGGAGCAGTACTTC
TRBJ2-7,TRBV11-2,many,NA,CASRVQGSYEQYF,TGTGCCAGCAGGGTACAGGGCTCCTACGAGCAGTACTTC
TRBJ1-1,TRBV5-1,many,NA,CASSFARDATEAFF,TGCGCCAGCAGCTTCGCCCGGGACGCCACTGAAGCTTTCTTT
TRBJ1-2,TRBV11-2,NA,TRBD1,CASSEYRGSNYGYTF,TGTGCCAGCAGCGAATACAGGGGCAGTAACTATGGCTACACCTTC
TRBJ1-2,TRBV7-3,many,TRBD1,CASSIGTELSPTYGYTF,TGTGCCAGCAGCATCGGGACAGAGCTAAGTCCTACCTATGGCTACACCTTC
TRBJ1-5,TRBV10-3,many,NA,CAIQAGAIDQPQHF,TGTGCCATACAGGCAGGGGCAATTGATCAGCCCCAGCATTTT
TRBJ1-2,TRBV5-4,few,NA,CASSLLQDPYGYTF,TGTGCCAGCAGCTTGCTACAGGACCCCTATGGCTACACCTTC
TRBJ2-1,TRBV30,few,NA,CAWSYDGHNNEQFF,TGTGCCTGGAGTTATGACGGTCATAACAATGAGCAGTTCTTC
TRBJ2-5,TRBV12-3/TRBV12-4,many,TRBD2,CASSWTSGRSETQYF,TGTGCCAGCAGTTGGACTAGCGGGAGATCGGAGACCCAGTACTTC
TRBJ2-3,TRBV3-1,many,NA,CASSQLASEDTQYF,TGTGCCAGCAGCCAATTAGCCTCCGAAGATACGCAGTATTTT
TRBJ2-3,TRBV20-1,many,NA,CSARSTAGSSDTQYF,TGCAGTGCTAGATCCACCGCGGGGAGTTCAGATACGCAGTATTTT
TRBJ2-7,TRBV12-3/TRBV12-4,many,NA,CASSIGTTTYEQYF,TGTGCCAGCAGTATTGGGACAACCACCTACGAGCAGTACTTC
TRBJ2-5,TRBV29-1,many,NA,CSVEPGTAPYDTGTQYF,TGCAGCGTTGAACCAGGGACTGCCCCCTACGATACCGGGACCCAGTACTTC
TRBJ2-1,TRBV28,many,NA,CASSLGVENEQFF,TGTGCCAGCAGTTTAGGGGTGGAGAATGAGCAGTTCTTC
TRBJ2-1,TRBV12-3/TRBV12-4,many,NA,CASSPGEGEQFF,TGTGCCAGCAGTCCTGGGGAAGGTGAGCAGTTCTTC
TRBJ2-4,TRBV27,few,NA,CASSFEGSVKNIQYF,TGTGCCAGCAGTTTTGAGGGATCGGTCAAAAACATTCAGTACTTC
TRBJ2-3,TRBV5-1,many,TRBD1,CASSSTGDAQYF,TGCGCCAGCAGCTCGACAGGGGACGCGCAGTATTTT
TRBJ1-4,TRBV9,NA,NA,CASSAEGGATNEKLFF,TGTGCCAGCAGCGCTGAAGGGGGGGCAACTAATGAAAAACTGTTTTTT
TRBJ1-2,TRBV4-1,many,NA,CASSQADRAHGYTF,TGCGCCAGCAGCCAAGCTGATCGGGCTCACGGCTACACCTTC
TRBJ2-3,TRBV7-6,NA,NA,CASSGPGTSEVDTQYF,TGTGCCAGCAGCGGACCCGGGACCTCCGAAGTGGATACGCAGTATTTT
TRBJ1-1,TRBV30,NA,NA,CAWSVSYTEAFF,TGTGCCTGGAGTGTAAGTTACACTGAAGCTTTCTTT
TRBJ2-6,TRBV14,few,NA,CASSHSDHSFNVLTF,TGTGCCAGCAGCCATTCGGATCATTCCTTCAACGTCCTGACTTTC
TRBJ2-1,TRBV10-1,NA,TRBD2,CASSESSGNTYNEQFF,TGCGCCAGCAGTGAGAGTAGCGGGAATACCTACAATGAGCAGTTCTTC
TRBJ2-3,TRBV7-9,many,TRBD1,CASSLPPGEGAFSDTQYF,TGTGCCAGCAGCTTACCCCCTGGAGAGGGGGCATTTTCAGATACGCAGTATTTT
TRBJ2-6,TRBV20-1,few,NA,CSAPGYRVAASGANVLTF,TGCAGTGCTCCGGGGTACAGGGTGGCGGCCTCTGGGGCCAACGTCCTGACTTTC